This TCR beta chain was sequenced for a study of blood T cells in healthy people across ages. Whole-study findings and limits: Significant beta diversity loss was already apparent by age approximately 42, declining roughly linearly. Versus aged donors, long-lived donors had higher diversity and more naive CD4+ cells.

Together with a sample-barcoded 5' primer, a J-beta primer mix was included in a second PCR lasting about 6 to 11 cycles. TCRdb re-analysed the 5' RACE reads in MiXCR, keeping a single row per CDR3 protein. The sample has some 710,000 distinct CDR3 sequences, 22% seen once. Germline V CDR1 and CDR2: SGHTA, FQGTGA. CDR3 length: 17 residues. A remark on this clonotype: Antigen specificity is unknown. The junction departs from the called germline gene at one end, perhaps through a read error.

Donors were systemically healthy Caucasian individuals from Russia aged roughly 6 to 95 years. Extractions gave at least 6 micrograms of total RNA per sample. This clonotype originated in a man aged 70 or older in good health. The sequenced sample consisted of blood. The chain couples TRBV7-3 to TRBJ2-5; 9 bases are shared with TRBD2. The DNA for the CDR3 is TGTGCCAGCAGCTTAATGGCTAGCGGGGCCACCCAAGAGACCCAGAACTTC. The encoded protein is CASSLMASGATQETQNF.